Reported below is one T cell receptor beta chain. As yet, its antigen is unknown. CDR1 is LGHDT, CDR2 YNNKEL, per germline (reference sequence). V trimming: 4 bases; J trimming: 5 bases; junction bases outside the gene matches: 11. The CDR3 contains 16 residues. Libraries were prepared by immunoSEQ multiplex PCR; TCRdb keeps only in-frame clonotypes and omits some of them. The sample yields approximately 140,000 clones, almost 95% seen once. This sample was taken from a study of T cell responses to AZD1222 COVID-19 vaccine. General study results and limits: None of the repertoires were sampled until the peak T cell response had passed. Unmutated variant regions are reportedly targeted by nearly half of spike-specific TCRs. In a largely white British group with more females than males, clonal diversity was possibly underestimated.

Some second doses came at about 4 weeks and others at about 12 weeks; these were pooled. The TCR sequence derives from an adult who received the AZD1222 COVID-19 vaccine. The rearrangement links TRBV3-1 (or the pseudogene TRBV3-2) to TRBJ2-1; 7 nucleotides agree with TRBD2. This material consisted of peripheral blood, taken 28 days after the second AZD1222 dose. This CDR3 is CASSPRASGTNNEQFF. CDR3 DNA: TGTGCCAGCAGCCCCCGAGCTAGCGGAACTAACAATGAGCAGTTCTTC.